This entry features one TCR beta chain sequence. V lost 3 bases to trimming and J lost 7 bases; unmatched junction nucleotides: 9. In germline, CDR1 is KGHSH, CDR2 LQKENI. CDR3 length: 16 amino acids. Sequenced by immunoSEQ multiplex PCR; TCRdb stores in-frame clones only, minus some. In the table there are roughly 80,000 clones, over 75% of which are singletons. These data are taken from a study of OX40 agonist ivuxolimab in advanced cancers. The material sequenced was CD4+ or CD8+ T cells sorted from blood, taken in a trial of the OX40 agonist ivuxolimab. The origin of this receptor is an adult with an advanced solid tumor such as melanoma, head and neck, liver or kidney cancer. The chain has TRBV18 and TRBJ2-1, with TRBD2 matching over 10 bases. The CDR3 spells CASSPAAGGPWNEQFF. CDR3 sequence (DNA): TGTGCCAGCTCACCTGCAGCGGGGGGGCCATGGAATGAGCAGTTCTTC.